This T cell receptor beta chain derives from a study of blood T cell repertoires in COVID-19. TCRdb's copy holds only in-frame clones and misses some; the assay was immunoSEQ multiplex PCR. The sample records some 150,000 clones, about 88% being singletons. The specimen sequenced was peripheral blood. The sequence derives from a woman of 80 years or more in a cohort sampled during active or convalescent COVID-19.

CDR3 DNA: TGTGCCAGCAGAGCCCAGGGGAGCAATCAGCCCCAGCATTTT. Protein sequence: CASRAQGSNQPQHF. V usage is TRBV28 and J usage is TRBJ1-5; possibly TRBD1 for D (6 bases). The V end was cut by 6 bases, the J end by 1 base, with 10 bases between. The CDR3 runs to 14 residues. Germline values: CDR1 MDHEN, CDR2 SYDVKM.